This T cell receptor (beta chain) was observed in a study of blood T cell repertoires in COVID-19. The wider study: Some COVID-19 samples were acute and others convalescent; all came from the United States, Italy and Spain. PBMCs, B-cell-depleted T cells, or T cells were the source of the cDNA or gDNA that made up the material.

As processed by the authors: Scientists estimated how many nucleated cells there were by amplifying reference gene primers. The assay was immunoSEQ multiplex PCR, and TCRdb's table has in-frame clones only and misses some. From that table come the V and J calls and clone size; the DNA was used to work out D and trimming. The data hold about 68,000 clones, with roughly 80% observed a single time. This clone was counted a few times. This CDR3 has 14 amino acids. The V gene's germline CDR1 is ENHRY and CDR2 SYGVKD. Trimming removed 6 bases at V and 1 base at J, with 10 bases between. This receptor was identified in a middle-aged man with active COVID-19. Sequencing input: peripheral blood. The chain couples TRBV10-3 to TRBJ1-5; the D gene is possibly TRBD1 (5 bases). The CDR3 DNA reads TGTGCCATCAGGGGGGGAAAGAGCAATCAGCCCCAGCATTTT. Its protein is CAIRGGKSNQPQHF.